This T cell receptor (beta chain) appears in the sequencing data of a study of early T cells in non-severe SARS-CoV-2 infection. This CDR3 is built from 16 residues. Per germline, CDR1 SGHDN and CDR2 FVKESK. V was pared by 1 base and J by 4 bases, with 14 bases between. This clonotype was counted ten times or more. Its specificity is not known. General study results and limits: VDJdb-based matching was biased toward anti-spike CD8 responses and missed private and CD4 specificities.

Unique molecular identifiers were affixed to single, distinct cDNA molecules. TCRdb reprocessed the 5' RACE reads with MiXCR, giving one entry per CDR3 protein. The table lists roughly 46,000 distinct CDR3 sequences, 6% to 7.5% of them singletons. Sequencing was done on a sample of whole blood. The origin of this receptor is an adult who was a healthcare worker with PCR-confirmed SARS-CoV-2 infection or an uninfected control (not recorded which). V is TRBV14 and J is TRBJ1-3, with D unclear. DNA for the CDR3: TGTGCCAGCAGCCAAGGTGTGGGCAGAAAGGGAAACACCATATATTTT. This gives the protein CASSQGVGRKGNTIYF.